This TCR beta chain is drawn from a study of T cell responses to AZD1222 COVID-19 vaccine. Trimming pared 8 bases from V and 0 bases from J, leaving 17 bases between. The germline V gene encodes CDR1 LNHDA and CDR2 SQIVND (reference sequence). The CDR3 consists of 15 residues. TCRdb's copy holds only in-frame clones and misses some; the assay was immunoSEQ multiplex PCR. Here the sample spans about 99,000 clones, 70% to 90% being singletons. The receptor was isolated from an adult in good health. The rearrangement joins TRBV19 to TRBJ2-7, with D possibly being TRBD2 (5 bases). The input for sequencing was peripheral blood, taken on day 0 of AZD1222 vaccination. CDR3 protein: CASAAPSGSSYEQYF. CDR3 bases: TGTGCCAGTGCCGCCCCCTCTGGGAGCTCCTACGAGCAGTACTTC. The whole variable domain, filled in from reference TRBV19 and TRBJ2-7, reads DGGITQSPKYLFRKEGQNVTLSCEQNLNHDAMYWYRQDPGQGLRLIYYSQIVNDFQKGDIAEGYSVSREKKESFPLTVTSAQKNPTAFYLCASAAPSGSSYEQYFGPGTRLTVT.